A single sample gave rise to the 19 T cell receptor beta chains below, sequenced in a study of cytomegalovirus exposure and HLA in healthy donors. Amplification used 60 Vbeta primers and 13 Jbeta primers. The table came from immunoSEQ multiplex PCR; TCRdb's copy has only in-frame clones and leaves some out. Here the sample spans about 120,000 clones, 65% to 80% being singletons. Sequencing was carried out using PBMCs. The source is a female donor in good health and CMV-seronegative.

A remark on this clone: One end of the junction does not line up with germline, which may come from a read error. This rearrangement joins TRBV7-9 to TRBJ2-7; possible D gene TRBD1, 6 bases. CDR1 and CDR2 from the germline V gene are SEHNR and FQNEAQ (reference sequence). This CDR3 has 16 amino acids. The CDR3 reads CSSSLGRDKADYEQYF. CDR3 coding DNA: TGTTCCAGCAGCCTTGGCCGGGACAAAGCCGACTACGAGCAGTACTTC.

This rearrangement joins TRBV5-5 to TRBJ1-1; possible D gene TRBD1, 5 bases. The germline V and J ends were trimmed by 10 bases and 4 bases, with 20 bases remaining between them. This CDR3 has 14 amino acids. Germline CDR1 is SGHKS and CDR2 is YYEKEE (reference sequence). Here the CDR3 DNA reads TGTGCCGGCACCTTCTGGGGCCGCGGCACTGAAGCTTTCTTT. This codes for CAGTFWGRGTEAFF.

CDR3 sequence: CASSYSGDRGYGYTF. DNA of the CDR3: TGTGCCAGCAGTTACTCGGGTGACAGGGGTTATGGCTACACCTTC. The V and J genes are TRBV6-5 and TRBJ1-2; 8 nucleotides agree with TRBD1. Germline-derived CDR1 and CDR2 are MNHEY and SVGAGI. The CDR3 is 15 residues long. V shed 0 bases, J shed 5 bases, and the junction held 5 bases outside the gene matches.

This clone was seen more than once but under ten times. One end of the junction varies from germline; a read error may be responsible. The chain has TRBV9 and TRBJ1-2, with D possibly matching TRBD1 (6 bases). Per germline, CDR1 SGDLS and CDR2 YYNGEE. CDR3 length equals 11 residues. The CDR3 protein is CASSPGGGMVF. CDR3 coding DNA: TGTGCCAGCAGCCCCGGGGGGGGCATGGTCTTC.

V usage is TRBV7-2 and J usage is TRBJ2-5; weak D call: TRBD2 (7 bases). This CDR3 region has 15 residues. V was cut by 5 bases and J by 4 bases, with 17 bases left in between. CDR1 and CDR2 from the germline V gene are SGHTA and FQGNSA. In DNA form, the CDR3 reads TGTGCCAGCAGCCAGGGGACGGGGGGTGGAGAGACCCAGTACTTC. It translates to CASSQGTGGGETQYF.

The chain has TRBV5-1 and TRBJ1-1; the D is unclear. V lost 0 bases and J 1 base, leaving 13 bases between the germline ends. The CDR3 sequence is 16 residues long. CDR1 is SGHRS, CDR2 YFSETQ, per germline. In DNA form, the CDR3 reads TGCGCCAGCAGCTTGGTCACGAGTACTCCGAACACTGAAGCTTTCTTT. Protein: CASSLVTSTPNTEAFF.

The CDR3 DNA reads as TGTGCCAGCAGCCACGAACTCGAAGAGACCCAGTACTTC. This translates into CASSHELEETQYF. The V and J genes are TRBV5-6 and TRBJ2-5, with D hard to call. The CDR3 has 13 amino acids. CDR1 is SGHDT and CDR2 is YYEEEE in the germline V gene. V dropped 4 bases and J dropped 3 bases, with 10 bases sitting between them.

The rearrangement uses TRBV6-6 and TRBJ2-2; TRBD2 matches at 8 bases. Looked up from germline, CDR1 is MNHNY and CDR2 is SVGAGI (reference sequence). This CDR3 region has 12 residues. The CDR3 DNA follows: TGTGCTGCGGGGGGCTCCAACCGGGAGCTGTTTTTT. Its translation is CAAGGSNRELFF.

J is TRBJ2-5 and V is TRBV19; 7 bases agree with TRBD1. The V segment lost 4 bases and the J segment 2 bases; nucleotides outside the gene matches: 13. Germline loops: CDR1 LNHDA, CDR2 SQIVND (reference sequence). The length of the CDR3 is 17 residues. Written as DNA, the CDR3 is TGTGCCAGTAGTAGTCCCGCGTTCGGGACAGTTCAAGAGACCCAGTACTTC. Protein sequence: CASSSPAFGTVQETQYF.

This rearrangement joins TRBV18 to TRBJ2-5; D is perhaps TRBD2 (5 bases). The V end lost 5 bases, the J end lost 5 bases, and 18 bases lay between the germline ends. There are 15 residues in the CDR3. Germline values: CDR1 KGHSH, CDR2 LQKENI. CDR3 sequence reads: CASSGQADLWETQYF. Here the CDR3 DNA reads TGTGCCAGCTCAGGCCAAGCGGATCTCTGGGAGACCCAGTACTTC. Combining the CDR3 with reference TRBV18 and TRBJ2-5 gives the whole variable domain NAGVMQNPRHLVRRRGQEARLRCSPMKGHSHVYWYRQLPEEGLKFMVYLQKENIIDESGMPKERFSAEFPKEGPSILRIQQVVRGDSAAYFCASSGQADLWETQYFGPGTRLLVL.

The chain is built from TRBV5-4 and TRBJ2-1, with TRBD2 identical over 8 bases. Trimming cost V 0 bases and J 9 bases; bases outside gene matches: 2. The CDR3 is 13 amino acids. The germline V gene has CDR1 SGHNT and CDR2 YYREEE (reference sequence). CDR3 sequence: CASSLAGGVEQFF. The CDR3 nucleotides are TGTGCCAGCAGCTTGGCCGGGGGGGTTGAGCAGTTCTTC. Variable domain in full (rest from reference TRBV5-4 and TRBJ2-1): ETGVTQSPTHLIKTRGQQVTLRCSSQSGHNTVSWYQQALGQGPQFIFQYYREEENGRGNFPPRFSGLQFPNYSSELNVNALELDDSALYLCASSLAGGVEQFFGPGTRLTVL.

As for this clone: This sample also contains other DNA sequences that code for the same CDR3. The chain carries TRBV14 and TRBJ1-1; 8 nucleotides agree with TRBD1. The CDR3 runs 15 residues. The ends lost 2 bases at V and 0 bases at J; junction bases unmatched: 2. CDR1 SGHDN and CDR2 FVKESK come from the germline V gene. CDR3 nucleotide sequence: TGTGCCAGCAGCCAACGGACAGGGATGAACACTGAAGCTTTCTTT. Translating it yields CASSQRTGMNTEAFF.

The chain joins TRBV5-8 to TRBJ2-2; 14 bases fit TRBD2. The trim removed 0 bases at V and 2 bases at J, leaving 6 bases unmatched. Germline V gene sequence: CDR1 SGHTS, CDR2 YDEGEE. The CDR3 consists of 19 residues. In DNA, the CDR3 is TGTGCCAGCAGCTTGGTAACCGGGACTAGCGGGGGTAACACCGGGGAGCTGTTTTTT. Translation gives CASSLVTGTSGGNTGELFF. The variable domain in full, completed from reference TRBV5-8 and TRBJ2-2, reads EAGVTQSPTHLIKTRGQQATLRCSPISGHTSVYWYQQALGLGLQFLLWYDEGEERNRGNFPPRFSGRQFPNYSSELNVNALELEDSALYLCASSLVTGTSGGNTGELFFGEGSRLTVL.

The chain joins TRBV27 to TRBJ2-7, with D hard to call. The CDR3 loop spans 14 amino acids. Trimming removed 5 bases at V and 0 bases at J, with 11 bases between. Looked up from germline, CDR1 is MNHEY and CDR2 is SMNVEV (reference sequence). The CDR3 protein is CASSPQQISYEQYF. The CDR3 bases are TGTGCCAGCAGTCCTCAACAGATCTCCTACGAGCAGTACTTC.

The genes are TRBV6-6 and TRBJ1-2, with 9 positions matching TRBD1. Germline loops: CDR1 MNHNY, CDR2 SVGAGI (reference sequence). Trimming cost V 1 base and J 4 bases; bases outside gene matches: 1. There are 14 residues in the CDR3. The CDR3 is CASSYLTGGYGYTF. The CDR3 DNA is TGTGCCAGCAGTTACTTGACAGGGGGCTATGGCTACACCTTC.

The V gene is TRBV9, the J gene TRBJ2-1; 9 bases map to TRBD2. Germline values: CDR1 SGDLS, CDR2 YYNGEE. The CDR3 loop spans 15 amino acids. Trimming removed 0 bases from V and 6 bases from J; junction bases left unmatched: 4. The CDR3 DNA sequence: TGTGCCAGCAGCGTAGCGGCTAGCGGGGTCAATGAGCAGTTCTTC. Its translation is CASSVAASGVNEQFF.

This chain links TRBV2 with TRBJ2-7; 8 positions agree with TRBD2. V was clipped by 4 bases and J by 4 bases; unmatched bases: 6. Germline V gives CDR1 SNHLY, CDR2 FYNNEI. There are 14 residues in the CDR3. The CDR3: CASSVPSGWYEQYF. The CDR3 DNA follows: TGTGCCAGCAGTGTTCCTAGCGGGTGGTACGAGCAGTACTTC. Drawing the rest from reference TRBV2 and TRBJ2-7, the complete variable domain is EPEVTQTPSHQVTQMGQEVILRCVPISNHLYFYWYRQILGQKVEFLVSFYNNEISEKSEIFDDQFSVERPDGSNFTLKIRSTKLEDSAMYFCASSVPSGWYEQYFGPGTRLTVT.

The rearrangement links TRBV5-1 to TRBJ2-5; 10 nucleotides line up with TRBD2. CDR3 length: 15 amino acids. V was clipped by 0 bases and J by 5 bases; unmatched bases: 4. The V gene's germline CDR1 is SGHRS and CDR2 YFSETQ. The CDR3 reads CASSLASGGGETQYF. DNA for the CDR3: TGCGCCAGCAGCTTGGCCAGCGGGGGGGGTGAGACCCAGTACTTC.

This CDR3 reads CAISESTWGELPSLDTQYF. The CDR3 coding sequence is TGTGCCATCAGTGAGTCGACGTGGGGGGAGCTACCGTCCCTAGATACGCAGTATTTT. The rearrangement links TRBV10-3 to TRBJ2-3; TRBD2 might be the D (6 bases). The CDR3 has 19 amino acids. The V end lost 0 bases, the J end lost 5 bases, and 24 bases lay between the germline ends. The germline CDR1 and CDR2 sequences are ENHRY and SYGVKD.